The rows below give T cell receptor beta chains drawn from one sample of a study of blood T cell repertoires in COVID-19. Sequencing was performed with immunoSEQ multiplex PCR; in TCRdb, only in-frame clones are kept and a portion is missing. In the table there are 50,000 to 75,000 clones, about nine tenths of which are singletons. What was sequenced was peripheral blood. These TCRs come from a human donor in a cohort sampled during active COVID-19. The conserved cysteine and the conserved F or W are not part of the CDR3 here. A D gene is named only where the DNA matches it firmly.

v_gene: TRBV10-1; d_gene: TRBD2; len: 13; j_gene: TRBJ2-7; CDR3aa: AGGLAGEWFYEQY
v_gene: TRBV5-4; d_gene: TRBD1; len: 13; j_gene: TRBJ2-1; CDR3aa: ASSPGQGTAYEQF
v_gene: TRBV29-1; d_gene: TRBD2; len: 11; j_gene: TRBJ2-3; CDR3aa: SEKRERTDTQY
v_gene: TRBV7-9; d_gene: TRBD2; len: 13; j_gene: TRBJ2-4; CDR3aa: ASSRTSGRGNIQY
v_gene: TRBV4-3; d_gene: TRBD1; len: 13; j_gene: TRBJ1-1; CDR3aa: ASSLQAGQGTEAF
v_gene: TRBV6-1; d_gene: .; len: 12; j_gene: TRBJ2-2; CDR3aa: ASSDQGNTGELF
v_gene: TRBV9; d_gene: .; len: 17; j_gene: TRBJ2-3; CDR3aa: ASSREPPPTRLQWDTQY
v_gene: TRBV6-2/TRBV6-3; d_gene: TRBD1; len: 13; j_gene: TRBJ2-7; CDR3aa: ASSARGTGGYEQY
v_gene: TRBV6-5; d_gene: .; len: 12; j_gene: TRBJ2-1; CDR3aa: ASRIRGTYNEQF
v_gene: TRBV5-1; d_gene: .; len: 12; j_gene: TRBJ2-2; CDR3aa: ASSVKGRAGELF
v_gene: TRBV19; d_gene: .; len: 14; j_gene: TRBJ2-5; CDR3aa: ASSSMGAHLRETQY
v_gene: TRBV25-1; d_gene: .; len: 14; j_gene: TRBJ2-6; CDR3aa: ASSDAGLAGANVLT
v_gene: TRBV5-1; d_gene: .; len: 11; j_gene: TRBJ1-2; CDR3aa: ASSLAGFYGYT
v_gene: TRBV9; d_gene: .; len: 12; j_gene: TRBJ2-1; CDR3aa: ASSVRESYNEQF
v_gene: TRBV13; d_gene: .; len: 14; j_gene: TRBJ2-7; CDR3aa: ASSLSAAGKSYEQY
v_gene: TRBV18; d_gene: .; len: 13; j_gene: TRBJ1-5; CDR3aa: ASSPLEDSNQPQH
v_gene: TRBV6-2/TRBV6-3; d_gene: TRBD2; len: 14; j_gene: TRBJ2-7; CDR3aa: ASSYKSGGVSYEQY
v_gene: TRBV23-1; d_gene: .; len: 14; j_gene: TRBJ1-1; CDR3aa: ASSPHWAGGNTEAF
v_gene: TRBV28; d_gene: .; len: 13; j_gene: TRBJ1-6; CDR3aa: ASSSGSSYNSPLH
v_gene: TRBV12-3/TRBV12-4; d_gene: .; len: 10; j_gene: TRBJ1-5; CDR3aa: ASSFEAQPQH
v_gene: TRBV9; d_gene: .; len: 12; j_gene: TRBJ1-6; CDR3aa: ASSVDGSNSPLH
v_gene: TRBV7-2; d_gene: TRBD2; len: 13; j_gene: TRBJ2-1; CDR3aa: ASSQKAGVNNEQF
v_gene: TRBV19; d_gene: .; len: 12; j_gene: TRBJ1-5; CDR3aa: ASSIMTANQPQH
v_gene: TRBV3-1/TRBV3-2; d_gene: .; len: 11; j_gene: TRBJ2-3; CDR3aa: ASSQRSSDTQY
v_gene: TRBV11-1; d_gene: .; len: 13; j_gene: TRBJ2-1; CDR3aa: ASSLGHLAYNEQF
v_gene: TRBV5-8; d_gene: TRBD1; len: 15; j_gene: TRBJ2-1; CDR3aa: ASSLVLTGGSYNEQF
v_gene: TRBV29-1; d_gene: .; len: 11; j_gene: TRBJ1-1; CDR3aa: SVGKQLNTEAF
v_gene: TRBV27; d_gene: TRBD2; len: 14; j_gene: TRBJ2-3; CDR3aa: ASRTSGVTSTDTQY
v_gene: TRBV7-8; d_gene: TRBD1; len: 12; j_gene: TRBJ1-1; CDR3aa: ASSSGQGETEAF
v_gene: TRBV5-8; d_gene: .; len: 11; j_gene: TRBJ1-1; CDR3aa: ASGGDVNTEAF
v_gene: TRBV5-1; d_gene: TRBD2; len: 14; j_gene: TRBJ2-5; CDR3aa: ASSLSTSGSVKTQY
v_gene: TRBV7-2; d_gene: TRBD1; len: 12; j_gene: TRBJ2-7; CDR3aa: ASSQGQGHGEQY
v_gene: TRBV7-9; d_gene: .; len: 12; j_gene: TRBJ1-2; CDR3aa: ASSSYLSGYGYT
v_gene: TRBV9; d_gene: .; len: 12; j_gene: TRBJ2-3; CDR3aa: ASSGGLAADTQY
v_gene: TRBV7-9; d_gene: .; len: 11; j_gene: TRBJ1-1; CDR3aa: ASTLESRTEAF
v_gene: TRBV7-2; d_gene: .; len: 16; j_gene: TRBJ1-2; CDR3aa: ASSLISRTVPGEGGYT
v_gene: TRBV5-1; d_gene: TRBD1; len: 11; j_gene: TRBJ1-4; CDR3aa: ASSDRAGEKLF
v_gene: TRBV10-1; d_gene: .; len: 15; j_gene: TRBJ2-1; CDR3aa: ASSESITGNLDNEQF
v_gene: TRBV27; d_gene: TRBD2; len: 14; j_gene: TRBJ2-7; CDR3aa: ASSLVSSGGRDEQY
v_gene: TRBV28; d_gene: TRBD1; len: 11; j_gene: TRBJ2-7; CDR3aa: ASSFQQGNEQY
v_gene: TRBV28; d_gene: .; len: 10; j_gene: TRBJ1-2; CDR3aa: ASSLSRYGYT
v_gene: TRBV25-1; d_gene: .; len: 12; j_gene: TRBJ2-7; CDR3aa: ASTSTRGSYEQY
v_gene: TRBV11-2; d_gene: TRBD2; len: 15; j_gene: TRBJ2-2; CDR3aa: ASSLSGLAGGHGELF
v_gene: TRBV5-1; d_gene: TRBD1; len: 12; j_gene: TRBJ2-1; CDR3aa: ASSLDRGEVEQF
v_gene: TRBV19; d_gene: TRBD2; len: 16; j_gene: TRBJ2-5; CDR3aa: ASSPFNLAGALRETQY
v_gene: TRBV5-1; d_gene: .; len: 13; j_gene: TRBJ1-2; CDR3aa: ASSLTGFGNYGYT
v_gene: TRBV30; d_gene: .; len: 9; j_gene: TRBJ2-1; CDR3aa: AWTPRGEQF
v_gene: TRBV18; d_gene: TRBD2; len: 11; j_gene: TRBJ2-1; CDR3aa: ASLKAGPNEQF
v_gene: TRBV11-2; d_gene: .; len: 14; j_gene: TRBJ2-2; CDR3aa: ASSFEQPTLGGELF
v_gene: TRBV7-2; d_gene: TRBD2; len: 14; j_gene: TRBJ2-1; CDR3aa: ASSFSGGGVPIVQF
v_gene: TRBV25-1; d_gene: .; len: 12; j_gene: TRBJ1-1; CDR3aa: ASSPQAPYTEAF
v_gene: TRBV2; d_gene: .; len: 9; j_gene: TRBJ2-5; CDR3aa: ASLLERTQY